Listed below are T cell receptor beta chains from one sample, sequenced in a study of T cells after yellow fever vaccination. In TCRdb, the 5' RACE reads were re-called with MiXCR into one record per CDR3 protein. This table holds 320,000 or so distinct CDR3 sequences, 8.1% found once. Sample: PBMCs, taken 35 to 50 days after the first yellow fever vaccination. The receptor source for this set is a man between 18 and 29 years old who received the YFV17D yellow fever vaccine. Both conserved end residues are part of each CDR3. A D gene is named only where the DNA matches it firmly. Size values are once, few and many counts, or a class for expanded clones, and some rows have none.

j_call v_call clone_size d_call cdr3_nt cdr3_aa
TRBJ2-1 TRBV9 few TRBD2 TGTGCCAGCAGCTTAGCGGGGGGGCCGGTCGATGAGCAGTTCTTC CASSLAGGPVDEQFF
TRBJ1-5 TRBV6-1 - - TGTGCCAGCAGGCCTAATGGGAATCAGCCCCAGCATTTT CASRPNGNQPQHF
TRBJ1-1 TRBV11-2 few TRBD1 TGTGCCAGCAGCCTTAGCGGGACAGGGATGAACACTGAAGCTTTCTTT CASSLSGTGMNTEAFF
TRBJ2-7 TRBV29-1 - TRBD2 TGCAGCGTTGAAAAGAGCGGGGGGGCCTACGAGCAGTACTTC CSVEKSGGAYEQYF
TRBJ2-4 TRBV12-3/TRBV12-4 - - TGTGCCAGCAGTTTAACGACAGAAAACATTCAGTACTTC CASSLTTENIQYF
TRBJ1-1 TRBV5-4 - - TGTGCCAGCAGCTTGAGTTTCCAGCAGAACACTGAAGCTTTCTTT CASSLSFQQNTEAFF
TRBJ2-7 TRBV5-4 - TRBD1 TGTGCCAGCAGGGGACAGGGGGCCCCCTACGAGCAGTACTTC CASRGQGAPYEQYF
TRBJ1-5 TRBV4-1 few - TGCGCCAGCAGCAGAGGCCATAGCAATCAGCCCCAGCATTTT CASSRGHSNQPQHF
TRBJ2-2 TRBV6-2/TRBV6-3 - TRBD1 TGTGCCAGCAGTTACTACAGGGGTGGCACCGGGGAGCTGTTTTTT CASSYYRGGTGELFF
TRBJ2-4 TRBV7-6 few TRBD2 TGTGCCAGCAGCTTAGGGGCCTTGCGGGGGGTCAAAAACATTCAGTACTTC CASSLGALRGVKNIQYF
TRBJ2-2 TRBV7-2 few - TGTGCCAGCAGCTTAGTATCGTGGGCCGGGGAGCTGTTTTTT CASSLVSWAGELFF
TRBJ1-6 TRBV2 - TRBD1 TGTACCAGCAGATTAATAACAGGGGATTCACCCCTCCACTTT CTSRLITGDSPLHF
TRBJ1-4 TRBV7-9 few - TGTGCCAGCAGCTACGACTGGGATGGAACTAATGAAAAACTGTTTTTT CASSYDWDGTNEKLFF
TRBJ2-2 TRBV12-3/TRBV12-4 - - TGTGCCAGCAGCCCCCAGGGGCGGTACACCGGGGAGCTGTTTTTT CASSPQGRYTGELFF
TRBJ1-3 TRBV10-3 many - TGTGCCATCAGTGAGGCCCCTTTTTCTGGAAACACCATATATTTT CAISEAPFSGNTIYF
TRBJ2-5 TRBV10-3 few - TGTGCCAGTGGGACATCCCACGGAGGGACCCAGTACTTC CASGTSHGGTQYF
TRBJ2-1 TRBV6-1 few - TGTGCCAGCAGGCCTCCACTGCTGCACAATGAGCAGTTCTTC CASRPPLLHNEQFF
TRBJ2-1 TRBV6-9 many TRBD1 TGTGCCAGCAGTTCGGGACAGGGGGTTAATGAGCAGTTCTTC CASSSGQGVNEQFF
TRBJ1-1 TRBV7-9 many - TGTGCCAATACGAGGCCGTCGAGCACTGAAGCTTTCTTT CANTRPSSTEAFF
TRBJ2-3 TRBV9 - - TGTGCCAGCAGCTTCCCCTCCCCAGATACGCAGTATTTT CASSFPSPDTQYF
TRBJ2-6 TRBV29-1 - TRBD1 TGCAGCGTTGACAACGGGACAGTTGCGTCTGGGGCCAACGTCCTGACTTTC CSVDNGTVASGANVLTF
TRBJ1-1 TRBV15 few - TGTGCCACCAGCAGAGGAAGCAGGATGAACACTGAAGCTTTCTTT CATSRGSRMNTEAFF
TRBJ2-3 TRBV10-3 - - TGTGCCATCAGTGAGTCGGTCGGAGGGGGCGCAGATACGCAGTATTTT CAISESVGGGADTQYF
TRBJ2-7 TRBV7-9 - - TGTGCCAGCGGGTGGGCGGGGGAGCAGTACTTC CASGWAGEQYF
TRBJ2-1 TRBV5-1 many - TGCGCCAGCAGCTTATATTACGGAAAAGACAATGAGCAGTTCTTC CASSLYYGKDNEQFF
TRBJ2-1 TRBV29-1 few TRBD2 TGCAGCGTCAAAGGACTAGCGGGGAGCTCCTACAATGAGCAGTTCTTC CSVKGLAGSSYNEQFF
TRBJ1-5 TRBV18 - TRBD1 TGTGCCAGCTCACTCACTCGGACAGGGGAACAGCCCCAGCATTTT CASSLTRTGEQPQHF